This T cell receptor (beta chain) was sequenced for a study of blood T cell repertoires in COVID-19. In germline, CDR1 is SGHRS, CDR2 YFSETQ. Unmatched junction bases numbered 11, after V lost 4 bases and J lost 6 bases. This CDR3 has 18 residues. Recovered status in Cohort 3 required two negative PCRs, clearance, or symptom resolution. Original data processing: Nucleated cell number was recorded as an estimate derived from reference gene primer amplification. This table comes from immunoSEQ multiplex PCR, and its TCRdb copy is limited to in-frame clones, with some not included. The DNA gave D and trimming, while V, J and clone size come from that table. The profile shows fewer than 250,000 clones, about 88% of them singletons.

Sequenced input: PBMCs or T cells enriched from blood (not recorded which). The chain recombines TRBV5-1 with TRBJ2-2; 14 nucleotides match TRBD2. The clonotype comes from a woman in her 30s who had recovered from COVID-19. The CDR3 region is CASSPKGGTSGSPGELFF. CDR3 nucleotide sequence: TGCGCCAGCAGCCCCAAGGGCGGGACTAGCGGGAGTCCCGGGGAGCTGTTTTTT.